This entry concerns a single T cell receptor beta chain. Antigen specificity is unknown. This sample includes further DNA sequences coding for the same CDR3. 60 Vbeta and 13 Jbeta primers were used in PCR. The data were produced by immunoSEQ multiplex PCR, yet TCRdb's version contains in-frame clones alone and is incomplete. The table includes under 200,000 clones, approximately 80% detected once. The data were obtained in a study of cytomegalovirus exposure and HLA in healthy donors. Germline assignment: CDR1 SGDLS and CDR2 YYNGEE. Trimming removed 1 base from V and 4 bases from J, with 11 bases in between. This CDR3 spans 14 amino acids. General study results and limits: Segments of the TCR beta V type were, in most cases, productive about 90% or about 30% of the time in an earlier analysis. One variant, a missense change in DCLRE1C, was linked in a later analysis to TCR beta V- and J-gene trimming.

Though probably carrying unrecorded immune exposures, donors were nominally healthy at sampling. The sample was PBMCs. The rearrangement links TRBV9 to TRBJ1-1; a possible D gene is TRBD1 (6 bases). The TCR was taken from a woman under 40 in good health and CMV-seronegative. CDR3 coding DNA: TGTGCCAGCAGCGTATCAGGGGTCGGCACTGAAGCTTTCTTT. It yields the protein CASSVSGVGTEAFF.